This section outlines one T cell receptor (beta chain) sequence together with its context. The V gene's germline CDR1 is MNHEY and CDR2 SVGAGI. The length of the CDR3 is 15 residues. V gave up 11 bases and J gave up 3 bases; unmatched junction bases: 8. The method was immunoSEQ multiplex PCR; TCRdb's version includes in-frame clones alone and lacks a portion of them. The sample carries approximately 170,000 clones, 70% to 90% recorded once. The sample belongs to a study of blood T cell repertoires in COVID-19. Study at large: Samples came from the United States, Italy and Spain, spanning acute and convalescent COVID-19. From T cells, B-cell-depleted T cells, or PBMCs came the material, which was cDNA or gDNA.

During active infection, Seattle patients enrolled and were then monitored through disease. The V gene is TRBV6-5, the J gene TRBJ2-1; 12 bases are a match to TRBD2. The TCR originated in a man older than 75 with COVID-19, enrolled during active disease. The material sequenced was peripheral blood. CDR3 DNA: TGTGCCGGTTCGCGACTAGCGGGAGTCTACAATGAGCAGTTCTTC. Its translation: CAGSRLAGVYNEQFF.